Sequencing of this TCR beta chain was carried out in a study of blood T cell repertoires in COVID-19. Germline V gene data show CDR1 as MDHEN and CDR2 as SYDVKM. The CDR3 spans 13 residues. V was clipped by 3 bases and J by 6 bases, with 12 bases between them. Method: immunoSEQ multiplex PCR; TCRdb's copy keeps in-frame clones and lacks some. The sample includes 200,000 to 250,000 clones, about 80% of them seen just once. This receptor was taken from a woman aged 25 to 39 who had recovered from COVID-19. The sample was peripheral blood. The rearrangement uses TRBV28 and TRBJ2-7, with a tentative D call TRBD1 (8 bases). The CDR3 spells CASSFTGGGEQYF. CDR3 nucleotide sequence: TGTGCCAGCAGTTTTACAGGGGGGGGCGAGCAGTACTTC.